The TCR beta chain under discussion was sequenced for a study of PD-1 blockade in classical Hodgkin lymphoma. Indicated time point: newly diagnosed, previously untreated cHL patient sample. Isolation of CD8+ T cells from thawed PBMCs used magnetic negative selection. Germline assignment: CDR1 MNHEY and CDR2 SMNVEV (reference sequence). Trimming took off 6 bases at V and 4 bases at J, with 16 bases between the two ends. This CDR3 has 15 residues. Profiling relied on immunoSEQ multiplex PCR, and the TCRdb table lists in-frame clones only, not all of them. Of about 21,000 clones in the sample, roughly 89% are singletons; the top ten hold roughly 6.1%.

The sequenced sample consisted of CD8+ T cells from blood. The chain employs TRBV27 and TRBJ2-1; D not certain. The receptor was isolated from a human donor with classical Hodgkin lymphoma. CDR3 loop: CASSVWPPRYNEQFF. The CDR3 coding sequence is TGTGCCAGCAGCGTATGGCCACCCCGGTACAATGAGCAGTTCTTC.